This T cell receptor beta chain was retrieved from a study of human T cells and chemical hapten exposure. Whole-study results and caveats: The number of TCRs over 1 in 1000 frequency stayed unchanged after DPC.

As for this clonotype: The antigen is unknown.

The V segment lost 5 bases and the J segment 0 bases; nucleotides outside the gene matches: 5. The V gene's germline CDR1 is SGHRS and CDR2 YFSETQ. The CDR3 totals 15 residues. Unseparated into fractions, whole blood served as the source from which total RNA was extracted. Each CDR3 protein gets one entry after TCRdb re-called the 5' RACE reads with MiXCR. The repertoire holds 80,000 or so distinct CDR3 sequences, with about 16% as singletons. This receptor was taken from a female donor in good health. V gene TRBV5-1 combines with J gene TRBJ1-5; the match to TRBD1 covers 7 bases. CDR3 sequence: CASRSTGDSNQPQHF. CDR3 DNA: TGCGCCAGCAGATCTACAGGGGATAGCAATCAGCCCCAGCATTTT.